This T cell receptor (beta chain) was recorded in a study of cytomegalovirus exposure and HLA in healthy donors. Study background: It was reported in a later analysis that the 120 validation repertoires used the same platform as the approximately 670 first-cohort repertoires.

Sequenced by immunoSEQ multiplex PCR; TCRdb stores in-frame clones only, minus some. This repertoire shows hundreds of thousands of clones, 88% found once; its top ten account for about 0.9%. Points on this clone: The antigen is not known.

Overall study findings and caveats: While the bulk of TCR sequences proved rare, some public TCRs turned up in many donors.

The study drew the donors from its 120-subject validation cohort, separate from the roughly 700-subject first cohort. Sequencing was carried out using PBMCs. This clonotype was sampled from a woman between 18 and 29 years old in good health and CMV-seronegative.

DNA for the CDR3: TGTGCCAGCAGCCCGCGTGGCGGGAGCTCCTACGAGCAGTACTTC. Its translation is CASSPRGGSSYEQYF. The rearrangement uses TRBV9 and TRBJ2-7, with 7 nucleotides matching TRBD2. In germline, CDR1 is SGDLS, CDR2 YYNGEE. The CDR3 runs to 15 residues. J gave up 0 bases and V 4 bases, and 7 bases lay outside the gene matches. Full variable domain (missing parts from reference TRBV9 and TRBJ2-7): DSGVTQTPKHLITATGQRVTLRCSPRSGDLSVYWYQQSLDQGLQFLIQYYNGEERAKGNILERFSAQQFPDLHSELNLSSLELGDSALYFCASSPRGGSSYEQYFGPGTRLTVT.